The 9 T cell receptor beta chains below were found in one sample sequenced in a study of blood T cell repertoires in COVID-19. Profiling relied on immunoSEQ multiplex PCR, and the TCRdb table lists in-frame clones only, not all of them. The profile shows over 80,000 clones, about 88% of them singletons. Sequenced input: peripheral blood. These receptors all come from a man over 45 with acute or convalescent COVID-19.

The genes are TRBV14 and TRBJ1-1; maybe TRBD1 (5 bases). V lost 0 bases to trimming and J lost 4 bases, with 9 bases between them. The CDR3 runs 14 residues. Germline CDR1 reads SGHDN; CDR2 reads FVKESK. The CDR3 DNA sequence: TGTGCCAGCAGCCAAGAACGGGGGGTCACTGAAGCTTTCTTT. Its translation: CASSQERGVTEAFF.

The V and J genes are TRBV4-2 and TRBJ2-3; TRBD2 aligns across 11 bases. The CDR3 consists of 18 residues. The J segment lost 3 bases and the V segment lost 2 bases, leaving 10 bases of the junction unmatched. The germline V gene has CDR1 LGHNA and CDR2 YNFKEQ. CDR3 region: CASSQLLTVAGGTDTQYF. CDR3 DNA: TGTGCCAGCAGCCAACTTTTGACGGTAGCGGGGGGGACAGATACGCAGTATTTT.

V is TRBV10-3 and J is TRBJ2-1, with 9 bases lining up with TRBD2. The CDR3 is 15 amino acids. The trim removed 4 bases at V and 7 bases at J, leaving 8 bases unmatched. CDR1 and CDR2 (germline): ENHRY, SYGVKD. CDR3 sequence: CAISVLAGGQNEQFF. CDR3 nucleotide sequence: TGTGCCATCAGTGTATTGGCGGGGGGGCAGAATGAGCAGTTCTTC.

The J gene is TRBJ2-3, the V gene TRBV5-1; 9 nucleotides match TRBD2. The CDR3 contains 16 residues. V shed 1 base and J 4 bases; nucleotides not matched to a gene: 7. Germline lookup yields CDR1 SGHRS and CDR2 YFSETQ. The CDR3 bases are TGCGCCAGCAGCTTGACGACTAGCGGACAGCCAGATACGCAGTATTTT. Protein: CASSLTTSGQPDTQYF.

The gene calls are TRBV27 and TRBJ2-2, with D perhaps TRBD1 (6 bases). CDR3 length: 14 amino acids. The V end lost 7 bases, the J end lost 2 bases, and 11 bases lay between the germline ends. Germline CDR1 MNHEY, CDR2 SMNVEV (reference sequence). The CDR3 coding sequence is TGTGCCAGCACCGACAGGATTAACACCGGGGAGCTGTTTTTT. It specifies CASTDRINTGELFF.

The chain is built from TRBV29-1 and TRBJ1-2; D unresolved. Trimming cost V 7 bases and J 8 bases, with 11 bases left between them. Germline values: CDR1 SQVTM, CDR2 ANQGSEA. CDR3 length: 10 amino acids. Written as DNA, the CDR3 is TGCAGCGGTGACGTTGGCGGCTACACCTTC. Protein: CSGDVGGYTF.

CDR3 region: CASKQGNTGELFF. The DNA for the CDR3 is TGTGCCAGCAAGCAGGGGAACACCGGGGAGCTGTTTTTT. The chain links TRBV12-3 or TRBV12-4 to TRBJ2-2; D may be TRBD1 (5 bases). With 7 bases removed from V and 1 base from J, the gap between germline ends came to 7 bases. The CDR3 contains 13 residues.

The V call is TRBV21-1, the J call TRBJ2-1; the DNA was not compared with TRBD1, the D call given in the table. TRBV21-1 is a pseudogene segment. The CDR3 sequence is 15 residues long. The CDR3 loop reads CASSHRDRDYNEQFF. The CDR3, as DNA: TGTGCCAGCAGCCACCGGGACAGGGACTACAATGAGCAGTTCTTC.

The genes are TRBV19 and TRBJ2-3; TRBD2 aligns across 8 bases. Trimming took 5 bases from V and 2 from J; bases not matched to a gene: 6. This CDR3 is built from 15 residues. Germline values: CDR1 LNHDA, CDR2 SQIVND (reference sequence). CDR3 sequence reads: CASSFGGGPTDTQYF. CDR3 sequence (DNA): TGTGCCAGTAGTTTCGGGGGGGGGCCCACAGATACGCAGTATTTT.